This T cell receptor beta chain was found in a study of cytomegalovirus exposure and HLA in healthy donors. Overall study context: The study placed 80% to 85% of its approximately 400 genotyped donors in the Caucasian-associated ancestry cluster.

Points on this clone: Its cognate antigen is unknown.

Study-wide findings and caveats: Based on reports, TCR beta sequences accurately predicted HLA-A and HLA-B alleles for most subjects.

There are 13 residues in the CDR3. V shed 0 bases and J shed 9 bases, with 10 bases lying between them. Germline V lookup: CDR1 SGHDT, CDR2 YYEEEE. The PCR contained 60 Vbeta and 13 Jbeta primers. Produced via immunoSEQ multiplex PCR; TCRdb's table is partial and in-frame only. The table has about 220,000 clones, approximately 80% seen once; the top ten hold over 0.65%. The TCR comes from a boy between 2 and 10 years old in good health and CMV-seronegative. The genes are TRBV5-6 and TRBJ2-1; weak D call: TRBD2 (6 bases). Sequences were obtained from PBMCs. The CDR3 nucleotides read TGTGCCAGCAGCTTGGGGACTATACCTGAGCAGTTCTTC. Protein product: CASSLGTIPEQFF. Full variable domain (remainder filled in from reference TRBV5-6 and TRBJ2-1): DAGVTQSPTHLIKTRGQQVTLRCSPKSGHDTVSWYQQALGQGPQFIFQYYEEEERQRGNFPDRFSGHQFPNYSSELNVNALLLGDSALYLCASSLGTIPEQFFGPGTRLTVL.